This TCR beta chain was identified in a study of early T cells in non-severe SARS-CoV-2 infection. Study findings and constraints: Anti-spike CD8 responses were favored in VDJdb matching, and private and CD4 specificities were missed.

The CDR3 has 10 residues. The V end was cut by 5 bases, the J end by 9 bases, with 8 bases between. The germline V gene encodes CDR1 MNHEY and CDR2 SMNVEV (reference sequence). Comment on this clonotype: Its antigen is currently unknown.

TCRdb passed the 5' RACE reads through MiXCR, listing each CDR3 protein once. The table lists approximately 77,000 distinct CDR3 sequences, 9% to 15% of them singletons. The chain has TRBV27 and TRBJ2-7; D uncertain. This TCR was sampled from an adult who was a healthcare worker with PCR-confirmed SARS-CoV-2 infection or an uninfected control (not recorded which). The donor label of this sample is uncertain. The sample in question was whole blood, obtained at baseline. The CDR3 spells CASSTSGQYF. The DNA of the CDR3 is TGTGCCAGCAGTACCTCGGGGCAGTACTTC.